Presented here are 16 T cell receptor beta chains from one specimen sequenced in a study of cytomegalovirus exposure and HLA in healthy donors. In the PCR, 60 Vbeta and 13 Jbeta primers were used. The method was immunoSEQ multiplex PCR; TCRdb's version includes in-frame clones alone and lacks a portion of them. Here the sample spans some 150,000 clones, around 80% being singletons. Sequenced: PBMCs. These receptors were taken from a middle-aged man in good health and CMV-seronegative.

This clone was seen once. V and J are TRBV14 and TRBJ2-5; D is undetermined. V was cut by 0 bases and J by 4 bases, with 9 bases left in between. The CDR3 extends over 14 amino acids. Germline loops: CDR1 SGHDN, CDR2 FVKESK. DNA of the CDR3: TGTGCCAGCAGCCAAGACAGGCTTGCAGAGACCCAGTACTTC. Its translation: CASSQDRLAETQYF.

The rearrangement joins TRBV11-1 to TRBJ2-3; TRBD1 matches at 10 bases. The CDR3 loop spans 19 amino acids. J was trimmed by 2 bases and V by 5 bases; bases with no gene match: 16. CDR1 is SGHAT, CDR2 FQDESV, per germline (reference sequence). CDR3 nucleotides: TGTGCCAGCAGCGCCCCTGTGGGACAGGGGTATGGGGACACAGATACGCAGTATTTT. Encoded protein: CASSAPVGQGYGDTDTQYF.

The genes are TRBV29-1 and TRBJ1-2; possibly TRBD1 for D (5 bases). V gave up 6 bases and J gave up 2 bases, with 16 bases separating them. The length of the CDR3 is 14 residues. Per the germline V gene, CDR1 is SQVTM and CDR2 is ANQGSEA. The CDR3 sequence is CSVPSATENYGYTF. CDR3 bases: TGCAGCGTACCCTCGGCGACAGAAAACTATGGCTACACCTTC. Using reference TRBV29-1 and TRBJ1-2 for the parts outside the CDR3, the full variable domain is SAVISQKPSRDICQRGTSLTIQCQVDSQVTMMFWYRQQPGQSLTLIATANQGSEATYESGFVIDKFPISRPNLTFSTLTVSNMSPEDSSIYLCSVPSATENYGYTFGSGTRLTVV.

This clone was seen only a few times. The chain recombines TRBV6-5 with TRBJ1-1, with a possible D match to TRBD1 (5 bases). This CDR3 is built from 12 residues. Germline CDR1 reads MNHEY; CDR2 reads SVGAGI. The V end lost 7 bases, the J end lost 4 bases, and 10 bases lay between the germline ends. CDR3 DNA: TGTGCCAGCACTAGGGACTCCACTGAAGCTTTCTTT. Protein: CASTRDSTEAFF.

The J gene is TRBJ2-7, the V gene TRBV6-1, with D possibly TRBD2 on 6 matching bases. This CDR3 has 14 residues. The germline V gene has CDR1 MNHNS and CDR2 SASEGT. The V end was cut by 8 bases, the J end by 4 bases, with 18 bases between. The CDR3 nucleotides are TGTGCCAGCGCCCGAGCGGAGGGAACGTACGAGCAGTACTTC. This codes for CASARAEGTYEQYF.

The CDR3 reads CASSSPRGITDEQYF. The CDR3, as DNA: TGTGCCAGTAGTAGTCCTCGGGGTATTACCGACGAGCAGTACTTC. This chain joins TRBV19 and TRBJ2-7, with D perhaps TRBD2 (5 bases). The CDR3 is 15 residues long. Trimming stripped 4 bases from V and 5 bases from J, with 18 bases between. Germline CDR1 LNHDA, CDR2 SQIVND (reference sequence). Drawing the rest from reference TRBV19 and TRBJ2-7, the complete variable domain is DGGITQSPKYLFRKEGQNVTLSCEQNLNHDAMYWYRQDPGQGLRLIYYSQIVNDFQKGDIAEGYSVSREKKESFPLTVTSAQKNPTAFYLCASSSPRGITDEQYFGPGTRLTVT.

This chain connects TRBV7-8 to TRBJ2-3, with D hard to call. V was trimmed by 7 bases and J by 0 bases, leaving 23 bases between them. The length of the CDR3 is 18 residues. Germline assignment: CDR1 SGHVS and CDR2 FQNEAQ. The chain's CDR3 is CASTPIILGVKSTDTQYF. Here the CDR3 DNA reads TGTGCCAGCACCCCAATTATTTTGGGCGTCAAGAGCACAGATACGCAGTATTTT. The whole variable domain, filled in from reference TRBV7-8 and TRBJ2-3, reads GAGVSQSPRYKVAKRGQDVALRCDPISGHVSLFWYQQALGQGPEFLTYFQNEAQLDKSGLPSDRFFAERPEGSVSTLKIQRTQQEDSAVYLCASTPIILGVKSTDTQYFGPGTRLTVL.

As regards this clone: The same CDR3 can be traced to other DNA sequences in this sample. The gene calls are TRBV7-2 and TRBJ1-2; 9 positions match TRBD1. The CDR3 extends over 13 amino acids. Trimming removed 5 bases from V and 5 bases from J; junction bases left unmatched: 3. Germline V gene lookup returns CDR1 SGHTA and CDR2 FQGNSA. The CDR3 reads CASSPGQGYGYTF. CDR3 coding DNA: TGTGCCAGCAGCCCCGGACAGGGGTATGGCTACACCTTC. The whole variable domain, filled in from reference TRBV7-2 and TRBJ1-2, reads GAGVSQSPSNKVTEKGKDVELRCDPISGHTALYWYRQSLGQGLEFLIYFQGNSAPDKSGLPSDRFSAERTGGSVSTLTIQRTQQEDSAVYLCASSPGQGYGYTFGSGTRLTVV.

This clone was seen a handful of times. This chain connects TRBV14 to TRBJ1-4; D call uncertain. Per germline, CDR1 SGHDN and CDR2 FVKESK. V lost 0 bases and J lost 5, with 10 bases in between. The CDR3 is 15 amino acids. DNA for the CDR3: TGTGCCAGCAGCCAAGATTGGTCAGCGAATGAAAAACTGTTTTTT. Translation gives CASSQDWSANEKLFF. Together with reference TRBV14 and TRBJ1-4, the CDR3 gives the full variable domain: EAGVTQFPSHSVIEKGQTVTLRCDPISGHDNLYWYRRVMGKEIKFLLHFVKESKQDESGMPNNRFLAERTGGTYSTLKVQPAELEDSGVYFCASSQDWSANEKLFFGSGTQLSVL.

The rearrangement joins TRBV14 to TRBJ1-6, with 11 nucleotides matching TRBD1. The CDR3 extends over 15 amino acids. Germline V gene data show CDR1 as SGHDN and CDR2 as FVKESK. V dropped 3 bases and J dropped 7; count of bases not matched to a gene: 2. CDR3 sequence reads: CASSQGQGVNSPLHF. The CDR3 DNA reads TGTGCCAGCAGCCAGGGACAGGGGGTCAATTCACCCCTCCACTTT.

The V call is TRBV11-2, the J call TRBJ2-2; D perhaps matches TRBD1 (6 bases). The CDR3 has 15 amino acids. The germline V and J ends were trimmed by 3 bases and 5 bases, with 13 bases remaining between them. CDR1 and CDR2 (germline): SGHAT, FQNNGV. CDR3: CASSFWRQVTGELFF. In DNA form, the CDR3 reads TGTGCCAGCAGCTTTTGGCGACAGGTGACCGGGGAGCTGTTTTTT.

This clone has just a few counts. This sequence joins TRBV30 and TRBJ1-5; D remains ambiguous. V was clipped by 0 bases and J by 9 bases, with 9 bases between them. The CDR3 has 12 residues. Per the germline V gene, CDR1 is GTSNPN and CDR2 is SVGIG (reference sequence). Here the CDR3 DNA reads TGTGCCTGGAGTGTTAGGGCGGGGCCCCAGCATTTT. Translating gives CAWSVRAGPQHF. The complete variable domain, with remaining parts taken from reference TRBV30 and TRBJ1-5, reads SQTIHQWPATLVQPVGSPLSLECTVEGTSNPNLYWYRQAAGRGLQLLFYSVGIGQISSEVPQNLSASRPQDRQFILSSKKLLLSDSGFYLCAWSVRAGPQHFGDGTRLSIL.

The rearrangement uses TRBV6-6 and TRBJ1-5; the match to TRBD1 covers 8 bases. The V segment lost 4 bases and the J segment 4 bases; nucleotides outside the gene matches: 9. Germline V gene sequence: CDR1 MNHNY, CDR2 SVGAGI (reference sequence). The CDR3 consists of 16 residues. The CDR3 sequence: CASSSPDRDRNQPQHF. In DNA, the CDR3 is TGTGCCAGCAGTTCCCCGGACAGGGACCGAAATCAGCCCCAGCATTTT.

The chain uses TRBV23-1 and TRBJ2-5; D might be TRBD2 (5 bases). The DNA matches TRBJ2-7 better at its end, which makes the J call doubtful. Being an ORF, TRBV23-1 has a function that is uncertain. The CDR3 loop spans 15 amino acids. The CDR3 loop is CASSQYSRVLYEQYF. DNA of the CDR3: TGCGCCAGCAGTCAATATTCGCGGGTCCTATACGAGCAGTACTTC.

This chain connects TRBV18 to TRBJ2-2; D call uncertain. This CDR3 has 14 amino acids. V was cut by 3 bases and J by 2 bases, with 7 bases left in between. Germline assignment: CDR1 KGHSH and CDR2 LQKENI. CDR3 nucleotide sequence: TGTGCCAGCTCACCTACAGTTAACACCGGGGAGCTGTTTTTT. It is translated as CASSPTVNTGELFF.

This clone appeared a single time. In nucleotides, the CDR3 is TGTGCCGCCGGGGGGAGCTACTCTGGAAACACCATATATTTT. Protein sequence: CAAGGSYSGNTIYF. This chain joins TRBV19 and TRBJ1-3; D might be TRBD1 (5 bases). Trimming left V 11 bases short and J 0 bases short, with 14 bases between. Germline CDR1 reads LNHDA; CDR2 reads SQIVND (reference sequence). The CDR3 is made up of 14 amino acids. The complete variable domain, with remaining parts taken from reference TRBV19 and TRBJ1-3, reads DGGITQSPKYLFRKEGQNVTLSCEQNLNHDAMYWYRQDPGQGLRLIYYSQIVNDFQKGDIAEGYSVSREKKESFPLTVTSAQKNPTAFYLCAAGGSYSGNTIYFGEGSWLTVV.